These 32 T cell receptor beta chains originate from one sample sequenced in a study of T cell changes during pregnancy in multiple sclerosis (dated by TCRdb to about 2019). Libraries were made using the immunoSEQ multiplex PCR assay. The table comes from immuneACCESS by way of TCRdb, which keeps in-frame sequences with V and J called. Part of the clones is missing from these tables; in studies checked, under half for an unresolved V gene and the rest for unknown reasons. This sample holds 26,000 or so clones; 92% were observed only once. The ten biggest clones cover more than 4% of the sample. The source material was peripheral blood, sampled in the first trimester of pregnancy. The receptors derive from a female donor in good health, enrolled as a control in a pregnancy study.

This sequence joins TRBV2 and TRBJ2-1; TRBD2 might be the D (7 bases). The CDR3 extends over 15 amino acids. With 4 bases removed from V and 0 bases from J, the gap between germline ends came to 10 bases. Germline V gene sequence: CDR1 SNHLY, CDR2 FYNNEI. CDR3 in DNA: TGTGCCAGCAGTGGGGGGGGCTCCTCCTACAATGAGCAGTTCTTC. Amino acid sequence: CASSGGGSSYNEQFF.

This chain connects TRBV30 to TRBJ2-2; perhaps TRBD2 as D (5 bases). Trimming stripped 0 bases from V and 4 bases from J, with 12 bases between. The CDR3 has 15 amino acids. Germline V gene lookup returns CDR1 GTSNPN and CDR2 SVGIG (reference sequence). The CDR3 region has the DNA TGTGCCTGGAGTGTACCCCAGCGGACCACCGGGGAGCTGTTTTTT. As protein: CAWSVPQRTTGELFF.

The rearrangement joins TRBV5-1 to TRBJ1-1, with 7 bases fitting TRBD1. V lost 2 bases and J lost 1; bases outside the gene matches: 5. Germline CDR1 and CDR2: SGHRS and YFSETQ. The CDR3 sequence is 15 residues long. CDR3 amino acids: CASSLSRTGNTEAFF. CDR3 coding DNA: TGCGCCAGCAGCTTATCCCGGACAGGGAACACTGAAGCTTTCTTT.

This chain connects TRBV6-5 to TRBJ2-1; TRBD2 agrees at 10 bases. Germline V gene sequence: CDR1 MNHEY, CDR2 SVGAGI. Unmatched junction bases numbered 5, after V lost 6 bases and J lost 6 bases. The CDR3 runs 14 residues. The CDR3 loop is CASRGSGRINEQFF. The CDR3 nucleotides read TGTGCCAGCAGGGGTAGCGGGAGGATCAATGAGCAGTTCTTC.

The chain employs TRBV19 and TRBJ1-1; TRBD1 might be the D (6 bases). Germline-derived CDR1 and CDR2 are LNHDA and SQIVND (reference sequence). CDR3 length: 14 amino acids. Trimming shortened V by 5 bases and J by 1 base, and 11 bases separated the two germline ends. This CDR3 reads CASSLRGRNTEAFF. The CDR3, as DNA: TGTGCCAGTAGTCTCAGGGGCCGGAACACTGAAGCTTTCTTT.

The chain is built from TRBV6-1 and TRBJ1-3; D is possibly TRBD1 (5 bases). With 3 bases removed from V and 4 bases from J, the gap between germline ends came to 7 bases. There are 13 residues in the CDR3. Germline values: CDR1 MNHNS, CDR2 SASEGT. In nucleotides, the CDR3 is TGTGCCAGCAGTGACCGGACAGGAAACACCATATATTTT. This encodes CASSDRTGNTIYF.

This chain uses TRBV7-8 with TRBJ2-5, with 15 bases lining up with TRBD2. CDR1 SGHVS and CDR2 FQNEAQ come from the germline V gene. This CDR3 spans 16 amino acids. The J segment lost 5 bases and the V segment lost 5 bases, leaving 6 bases of the junction unmatched. In DNA, the CDR3 is TGTGCCAGCAGCACCGGACTAGCGGGGGGGCGGGAGACCCAGTACTTC. This codes for CASSTGLAGGRETQYF.

The rearrangement links TRBV19 to TRBJ2-6; 8 nucleotides line up with TRBD1. This CDR3 has 18 residues. Germline CDR1 reads LNHDA; CDR2 reads SQIVND (reference sequence). Trimming at V came to 4 bases and at J to 0 bases, leaving 8 bases not matched to a gene. The CDR3 protein is CASSTTGTGLSGANVLTF. CDR3 DNA: TGTGCCAGTAGTACTACCGGGACAGGCCTCTCTGGGGCCAACGTCCTGACTTTC.

The rearrangement joins TRBV30 to TRBJ2-3; TRBD1 aligns across 7 bases. CDR3 length: 12 residues. CDR1 is GTSNPN, CDR2 SVGIG, per germline (reference sequence). V gave up 2 bases and J gave up 8 bases; unmatched junction bases: 4. CDR3 nucleotides: TGTGCCTGGAGTAAGACAGGGACTACGCAGTATTTT. Translating it yields CAWSKTGTTQYF.

V gene TRBV15 combines with J gene TRBJ2-1, with D possibly matching TRBD2 (5 bases). In germline, CDR1 is LNHNV, CDR2 YYDKDF (reference sequence). The CDR3 totals 14 residues. The V gene lost 3 bases and the J gene lost 10 bases, with 16 bases spanning the gap. CDR3 in DNA: TGTGCCACCAGCAGGTGGACTGTCGAGGCAGAGCAGTTCTTC. Residues: CATSRWTVEAEQFF.

A remark on this clone: Other DNA variants within this sample encode the same CDR3. The chain has TRBV27 and TRBJ2-3; the match to TRBD2 covers 7 bases. V lost 6 bases, J lost 2 bases, and 5 bases stayed unmatched. The CDR3 totals 14 residues. From germline, CDR1 is MNHEY and CDR2 SMNVEV (reference sequence). The CDR3 here is CASSLGLTTDTQYF. The DNA for the CDR3 is TGTGCCAGCAGCCTGGGACTAACCACAGATACGCAGTATTTT.

This clone is labeled medium-sized. The gene calls are TRBV15 and TRBJ1-2; no clear D. Germline V gene sequence: CDR1 LNHNV, CDR2 YYDKDF (reference sequence). The CDR3 totals 16 residues. The ends were cut back, 0 bases at V and 8 bases at J, with 19 bases in the middle. CDR3 coding DNA: TGTGCCACCAGCAGAGACAGGCAGGCGTTCCCTGACGGCTACACCTTC. It specifies CATSRDRQAFPDGYTF.

The chain joins TRBV2 to TRBJ2-1; 8 bases line up with TRBD2. CDR3 length: 16 residues. V gave up 7 bases and J gave up 5 bases; unmatched junction bases: 13. CDR1 is SNHLY and CDR2 is FYNNEI in the germline V gene. The CDR3 region is CASTRMGLAGNNEQFF. Written as DNA, the CDR3 is TGTGCCAGCACCAGAATGGGGCTAGCGGGCAACAATGAGCAGTTCTTC.

This chain uses TRBV4-3 with TRBJ1-2, with D possibly TRBD1 on 6 matching bases. Trimming removed 0 bases from V and 4 bases from J, with 12 bases in between. Germline-derived CDR1 and CDR2 are LGHNA and YSLEER. CDR3 size: 15 residues. CDR3 sequence (DNA): TGCGCCAGCAGCCAAGACGAGGGGGTTGGCTATGGCTACACCTTC. Translation: CASSQDEGVGYGYTF.

V and J are TRBV7-2 and TRBJ1-4; D may be TRBD1 (6 bases). V lost 5 bases to trimming and J lost 5 bases, with 15 bases between them. Germline values: CDR1 SGHTA, CDR2 FQGNSA. The length of the CDR3 is 15 residues. CDR3 coding DNA: TGTGCCAGCAGCGTCTCCGGGACAAGGAATGAAAAACTGTTTTTT. It encodes CASSVSGTRNEKLFF.

This chain links TRBV9 with TRBJ2-7; perhaps TRBD2 as D (6 bases). V was clipped by 4 bases and J by 0 bases, with 11 bases between them. Germline lookup yields CDR1 SGDLS and CDR2 YYNGEE. The CDR3 runs to 14 residues. CDR3 protein: CASSSLAFSYEQYF. The CDR3 coding sequence is TGTGCCAGCAGCTCTCTAGCGTTCTCCTACGAGCAGTACTTC. The full variable domain, completed using reference TRBV9 and TRBJ2-7, is DSGVTQTPKHLITATGQRVTLRCSPRSGDLSVYWYQQSLDQGLQFLIQYYNGEERAKGNILERFSAQQFPDLHSELNLSSLELGDSALYFCASSSLAFSYEQYFGPGTRLTVT.

The chain has TRBV5-6 and TRBJ1-5; TRBD1 agrees at 9 bases. The germline CDR1 and CDR2 sequences are SGHDT and YYEEEE. The V segment lost 3 bases and the J segment 4 bases; nucleotides outside the gene matches: 5. The CDR3 extends over 15 amino acids. This chain's CDR3 is CASSYGTGINQPQHF. The CDR3 nucleotides read TGTGCCAGCAGCTACGGGACAGGGATAAATCAGCCCCAGCATTTT.

The rearrangement joins TRBV10-3 to TRBJ1-2, with D possibly matching TRBD1 (6 bases). Trimming shortened V by 0 bases and J by 5 bases, and 10 bases separated the two germline ends. The V gene's germline CDR1 is ENHRY and CDR2 SYGVKD. The CDR3 runs to 14 residues. CDR3 nucleotides: TGTGCCATCAGTGAGTCGAGGACAGAATATGGCTACACCTTC. Its protein product is CAISESRTEYGYTF.

The chain has TRBV11-2 and TRBJ2-6; 8 nucleotides match TRBD1. Germline lookup yields CDR1 SGHAT and CDR2 FQNNGV. V was clipped by 1 base and J by 0 bases; unmatched bases: 8. The CDR3 has 19 residues. Here the CDR3 DNA reads TGTGCCAGCAGCTTAGGGTGGGGACAGGTTAGCTCTGGGGCCAACGTCCTGACTTTC. Protein product: CASSLGWGQVSSGANVLTF.

The chain links TRBV4-1 to TRBJ2-2; a weak D match, TRBD2 (6 bases). Germline V gives CDR1 MGHRA, CDR2 YSYEKL. Between the trimmed V and J ends, which lost 4 bases and 5 bases, there was a span of 14 bases. CDR3 length equals 15 residues. The CDR3 DNA reads as TGCGCCAGCAGCCTCCGGGACTTACAGACCGGGGAGCTGTTTTTT. This translates into CASSLRDLQTGELFF.

This chain joins TRBV28 and TRBJ2-7; 7 bases are a match to TRBD2. The V and J ends lost 5 bases and 7 bases, in that order; junction bases with no gene match: 8. The CDR3 consists of 13 residues. In germline, CDR1 is MDHEN, CDR2 SYDVKM. The CDR3 DNA sequence: TGTGCCAGCAGTGGGGGGAGGGCTCTGGAGCAGTACTTC. Amino acids: CASSGGRALEQYF.

CDR3 DNA: TGCGCCAGCAGCCGTCTACGGGATTACTCCTACGAGCAGTACTTC. It is translated as CASSRLRDYSYEQYF. The chain is built from TRBV5-1 and TRBJ2-7, with D perhaps matching TRBD2 (5 bases). Per germline, CDR1 SGHRS and CDR2 YFSETQ. The length of the CDR3 is 15 residues. Trimming shortened V by 4 bases and J by 0 bases, and 14 bases separated the two germline ends. The full variable domain, its missing parts supplied by reference TRBV5-1 and TRBJ2-7, is KAGVTQTPRYLIKTRGQQVTLSCSPISGHRSVSWYQQTPGQGLQFLFEYFSETQRNKGNFPGRFSGRQFSNSRSEMNVSTLELGDSALYLCASSRLRDYSYEQYFGPGTRLTVT.

The genes are TRBV10-1 and TRBJ1-6; D is possibly TRBD1 (5 bases). With 2 bases removed from V and 7 bases from J, the gap between germline ends came to 9 bases. This CDR3 has 14 residues. Germline assignment: CDR1 WNHNN and CDR2 SYGVQD (reference sequence). The CDR3 protein is CASSEVGGNSPLHF. For the CDR3, the DNA is TGCGCCAGCAGTGAGGTTGGGGGGAATTCACCCCTCCACTTT.

This clone is a singleton in its sample. The chain uses TRBV5-5 and TRBJ2-7; D call uncertain. V was clipped by 0 bases and J by 3 bases, with 10 bases between them. This CDR3 region has 14 residues. The V gene's germline CDR1 is SGHKS and CDR2 YYEKEE (reference sequence). As DNA, the CDR3 is TGTGCCAGCAGCTTGGCAGCAGGAAACTACGAGCAGTACTTC. Its translation: CASSLAAGNYEQYF.

The chain couples TRBV18 to TRBJ2-1; 8 nucleotides agree with TRBD2. Trimming at V came to 6 bases and at J to 4 bases, leaving 11 bases not matched to a gene. CDR3 size: 16 residues. CDR1 is KGHSH, CDR2 LQKENI, per germline. DNA for the CDR3: TGTGCCAGCTCCCGAGAGGCACTAGCGGTTTACAATGAGCAGTTCTTC. As protein: CASSREALAVYNEQFF.

This rearrangement joins TRBV5-4 to TRBJ1-1; a possible D gene is TRBD1 (6 bases). Trimming removed 0 bases from V and 1 base from J, with 13 bases in between. The germline CDR1 and CDR2 sequences are SGHNT and YYREEE (reference sequence). The CDR3 is 16 residues long. The DNA for the CDR3 is TGTGCCAGCAGCTTGGGATATGGGGGGGCGAACACTGAAGCTTTCTTT. Encoded protein: CASSLGYGGANTEAFF.

This chain connects TRBV2 to TRBJ2-1; TRBD2 matches at 14 bases. The CDR3 is 15 amino acids. The V gene's germline CDR1 is SNHLY and CDR2 FYNNEI. The J segment lost 10 bases and the V segment lost 5 bases, leaving 7 bases of the junction unmatched. The CDR3: CASSLRLAGGNEQFF. The CDR3 DNA reads as TGTGCCAGCAGTTTGAGACTAGCGGGAGGGAACGAGCAGTTCTTC.

V gene TRBV6-4 combines with J gene TRBJ1-2; D possibly corresponds to TRBD1 (5 bases). Trimming took off 3 bases at V and 5 bases at J, with 10 bases between the two ends. Germline assignment: CDR1 MRHNA and CDR2 SNTAGT. The CDR3 consists of 13 residues. The CDR3 DNA reads TGTGCCAGCAGTGAGGCTCGGGGGTATGGCTACACCTTC. Its protein product is CASSEARGYGYTF.

The rearrangement uses TRBV19 and TRBJ2-1; 10 nucleotides align to TRBD2. CDR3 length equals 16 residues. V was pared by 3 bases and J by 5 bases, with 7 bases of the junction left unmatched. The germline V gene encodes CDR1 LNHDA and CDR2 SQIVND (reference sequence). The CDR3 spells CASSISPSGGHNEQFF. The CDR3 DNA sequence: TGTGCCAGTAGTATTTCTCCTAGCGGGGGCCACAATGAGCAGTTCTTC.

V gene TRBV2 combines with J gene TRBJ1-2; no definite D call. From germline, CDR1 is SNHLY and CDR2 FYNNEI. Trimming left V 3 bases short and J 2 bases short, with 7 bases between. This CDR3 has 13 residues. This CDR3 reads CASSDGKNYGYTF. For the CDR3, the DNA is TGTGCCAGCAGTGACGGGAAGAACTATGGCTACACCTTC.

The genes are TRBV7-2 and TRBJ2-7, with 7 bases fitting TRBD2. V gave up 7 bases and J gave up 2 bases; unmatched junction bases: 11. CDR3 length: 15 amino acids. CDR1 SGHTA and CDR2 FQGNSA come from the germline V gene. CDR3 amino acids: CASNPWSGTTYEQYF. CDR3 coding DNA: TGTGCCAGCAACCCCTGGTCGGGGACTACCTACGAGCAGTACTTC.

The chain uses TRBV9 and TRBJ1-2; D might be TRBD1 (6 bases). The CDR3 is 15 residues long. CDR1 and CDR2 from the germline V gene are SGDLS and YYNGEE. Trimming pared 0 bases from V and 5 bases from J, leaving 14 bases between. CDR3 in DNA: TGTGCCAGCAGCGTAGGTGCAGGGGAGAGGTATGGCTACACCTTC. This gives the protein CASSVGAGERYGYTF. The full variable domain, in which reference TRBV9 and TRBJ1-2 provide the parts outside the CDR3, is DSGVTQTPKHLITATGQRVTLRCSPRSGDLSVYWYQQSLDQGLQFLIQYYNGEERAKGNILERFSAQQFPDLHSELNLSSLELGDSALYFCASSVGAGERYGYTFGSGTRLTVV.